One and the same sample provided the 18 T cell receptor beta chains below, sequenced in a study of cytomegalovirus exposure and HLA in healthy donors. PCR primers comprised 60 Vbeta and 13 Jbeta primers. Libraries were prepared by immunoSEQ multiplex PCR; TCRdb keeps only in-frame clonotypes and omits some of them. Of over 85,000 clones detected, around 60% appear once; the ten largest clones hold 4.8%. The specimen sequenced was PBMCs. These receptors were obtained from a human donor in good health.

This rearrangement joins TRBV10-1 to TRBJ1-2; 7 positions match TRBD1. The V gene's germline CDR1 is WNHNN and CDR2 SYGVQD (reference sequence). The CDR3 contains 15 residues. The V and J ends lost 6 bases and 4 bases, in that order; junction bases with no gene match: 11. The DNA of the CDR3 is TGCGCCAGCAGCGTTACCGGGACAGAGTCCTATGGCTACACCTTC. Amino acid sequence: CASSVTGTESYGYTF.

V and J are TRBV30 and TRBJ1-4; D not certain. CDR1 is GTSNPN and CDR2 is SVGIG in the germline V gene (reference sequence). The CDR3 runs to 14 residues. Between the trimmed V and J ends, which lost 2 bases and 7 bases, there was a span of 14 bases. The CDR3 loop is CAWSRASGGEKLFF. The DNA of the CDR3 is TGTGCCTGGAGTCGTGCCAGCGGCGGTGAAAAACTGTTTTTT. Combining the CDR3 with reference TRBV30 and TRBJ1-4 gives the whole variable domain SQTIHQWPATLVQPVGSPLSLECTVEGTSNPNLYWYRQAAGRGLQLLFYSVGIGQISSEVPQNLSASRPQDRQFILSSKKLLLSDSGFYLCAWSRASGGEKLFFGSGTQLSVL.

J is TRBJ1-2 and V is TRBV7-9; TRBD1 might be the D (6 bases). CDR1 SEHNR and CDR2 FQNEAQ come from the germline V gene (reference sequence). Between the trimmed V and J ends, which lost 2 bases and 8 bases, there was a span of 9 bases. The CDR3 loop spans 12 amino acids. The CDR3 loop is CASSLNREGYTF. The CDR3 DNA reads TGTGCCAGCAGCTTAAACAGGGAAGGCTACACCTTC.

The J gene is TRBJ2-3, the V gene TRBV19, with no clear D. Germline V gene sequence: CDR1 LNHDA, CDR2 SQIVND (reference sequence). V was trimmed by 5 bases and J by 3 bases, leaving 15 bases between them. There are 15 residues in the CDR3. DNA for the CDR3: TGTGCCAGTAGTCTCCTGGAGAGGCGGACAGATACGCAGTATTTT. Translation gives CASSLLERRTDTQYF. The variable domain in full, with the rest retrieved from reference TRBV19 and TRBJ2-3, is DGGITQSPKYLFRKEGQNVTLSCEQNLNHDAMYWYRQDPGQGLRLIYYSQIVNDFQKGDIAEGYSVSREKKESFPLTVTSAQKNPTAFYLCASSLLERRTDTQYFGPGTRLTVL.

The chain carries TRBV15 and TRBJ1-5; D is ambiguous. Germline V gene lookup returns CDR1 LNHNV and CDR2 YYDKDF (reference sequence). The CDR3 runs to 15 residues. V lost 0 bases to trimming and J lost 3 bases, with 9 bases between them. The CDR3 coding sequence is TGTGCCACCAGCAGAGAAGTACTTAACAATCAGCCCCAGCATTTT. As protein: CATSREVLNNQPQHF.

The V gene is TRBV7-9, the J gene TRBJ2-5; tentative D call: TRBD1 (6 bases). Deletions cut 0 bases from V and 5 bases from J, with 13 bases between. Germline lookup yields CDR1 SEHNR and CDR2 FQNEAQ (reference sequence). The CDR3 loop spans 15 amino acids. DNA of the CDR3: TGTGCCAGCAGCTTAGCATCAGGGGCTAGGGAGACCCAGTACTTC. This gives the protein CASSLASGARETQYF.

The table lists this clone with a few counts. The chain links TRBV6-1 to TRBJ2-1; 9 nucleotides align to TRBD2. The CDR3 consists of 16 residues. Germline CDR1 reads MNHNS; CDR2 reads SASEGT. Trimming cost V 4 bases and J 5 bases; bases outside gene matches: 9. The DNA for the CDR3 is TGTGCCAGCAGTGGGAACCCTAGCGGGATAAACAATGAGCAGTTCTTC. Translation gives CASSGNPSGINNEQFF.

In this sample, this clone turned up a few times. The chain links TRBV5-4 to TRBJ1-2; 8 nucleotides agree with TRBD1. CDR1 SGHNT and CDR2 YYREEE come from the germline V gene (reference sequence). The J segment lost 4 bases and the V segment lost 4 bases, leaving 12 bases of the junction unmatched. The CDR3 has 16 amino acids. This CDR3 reads CASSPNLRGLGYGYTF. As DNA, the CDR3 is TGTGCCAGCAGCCCGAACCTCAGGGGGCTCGGCTATGGCTACACCTTC.

This sequence joins TRBV4-1 and TRBJ2-2, with 10 bases identical to TRBD1. The germline V gene encodes CDR1 MGHRA and CDR2 YSYEKL. The V segment lost 4 bases and the J segment 0 bases; nucleotides outside the gene matches: 14. The CDR3 is made up of 20 amino acids. The DNA for the CDR3 is TGCGCCAGCAGCCTCCACCGGGACAGGGGTTTCCAATCGAACACCGGGGAGCTGTTTTTT. Translation: CASSLHRDRGFQSNTGELFF.

The chain carries TRBV7-9 and TRBJ2-7; D is possibly TRBD2 (5 bases). CDR3 length: 13 residues. CDR1 is SEHNR and CDR2 is FQNEAQ in the germline V gene (reference sequence). V dropped 5 bases and J dropped 7 bases, with 15 bases sitting between them. The CDR3 DNA reads as TGTGCCAGCAGCCCCACTAGTTACCCTGAGCAGTACTTC. Its translation: CASSPTSYPEQYF.

The sample holds one count of this clone. The V gene is TRBV28, the J gene TRBJ2-7, with TRBD2 matching 9 bases. From germline, CDR1 is MDHEN and CDR2 SYDVKM. The CDR3 spans 15 residues. J lost 4 bases, V lost 1 base, and 5 bases had no gene match. CDR3 in DNA: TGTGCCAGCAGTTTATTGGCGGGAGGGCCTTACGAGCAGTACTTC. Translated: CASSLLAGGPYEQYF.

This clone was picked up a small number of times. The rearrangement uses TRBV15 and TRBJ2-1; TRBD1 might be the D (6 bases). The germline V gene has CDR1 LNHNV and CDR2 YYDKDF (reference sequence). The CDR3 loop spans 16 amino acids. V was clipped by 3 bases and J by 1 base, with 13 bases between them. The CDR3 region is CATSRKAQGSYNEQFF. CDR3 DNA: TGTGCCACCAGCAGGAAGGCACAGGGATCCTACAATGAGCAGTTCTTC. The entire variable domain, with the rest obtained from reference TRBV15 and TRBJ2-1, is as follows: DAMVIQNPRYQVTQFGKPVTLSCSQTLNHNVMYWYQQKSSQAPKLLFHYYDKDFNNEADTPDNFQSRRPNTSFCFLDIRSPGLGDTAMYLCATSRKAQGSYNEQFFGPGTRLTVL.

This clone was observed a few times. The chain recombines TRBV9 with TRBJ2-3; the D gene is possibly TRBD1 (6 bases). The V end lost 4 bases, the J end lost 2 bases, and 11 bases lay between the germline ends. The CDR3 spans 14 residues. Germline CDR1 and CDR2: SGDLS and YYNGEE. The CDR3 spells CASSPRTDTDTQYF. For the CDR3, the DNA is TGTGCCAGCAGCCCACGGACAGACACAGATACGCAGTATTTT.

V and J are TRBV28 and TRBJ2-1; TRBD2 agrees at 8 bases. The CDR3 spans 14 residues. Germline V gene lookup returns CDR1 MDHEN and CDR2 SYDVKM. Trimming took 6 bases from V and 2 from J; bases not matched to a gene: 3. The CDR3 here is CASSVLAAYNEQFF. Written as DNA, the CDR3 is TGTGCCAGCAGCGTACTAGCGGCCTACAATGAGCAGTTCTTC.

The CDR3 DNA follows: TGTGCCTCCTCCTCGGGGGGGAACATTCAGTACTTC. This gives the protein CASSSGGNIQYF. The J gene is TRBJ2-4, the V gene TRBV30; TRBD2 agrees at 8 bases. Looked up from germline, CDR1 is GTSNPN and CDR2 is SVGIG (reference sequence). The V segment lost 7 bases and the J segment 7 bases; nucleotides outside the gene matches: 6. The CDR3 is made up of 12 amino acids.

The CDR3 is CASGVTGFNEQFF. CDR3 DNA sequence: TGTGCTAGTGGTGTTACAGGGTTCAATGAGCAGTTCTTC. The chain employs TRBV12-5 and TRBJ2-1, with a tentative D call TRBD1 (6 bases). This CDR3 is built from 13 residues. Trimming pared 5 bases from V and 6 bases from J, leaving 11 bases between. The germline gives CDR1 LGHNT, CDR2 FRNRAP.

The chain employs TRBV6-1 and TRBJ2-7; 7 nucleotides align to TRBD2. There are 13 residues in the CDR3. Germline CDR1 and CDR2: MNHNS and SASEGT. Unmatched junction bases numbered 4, after V lost 6 bases and J lost 2 bases. The chain's CDR3 is CASRGGATYEQYF. The DNA for the CDR3 is TGTGCCAGCAGGGGAGGGGCCACCTACGAGCAGTACTTC.

This clone occurred a few times. The chain is built from TRBV5-4 and TRBJ1-3; TRBD1 might be the D (6 bases). The V end was cut by 4 bases, the J end by 0 bases, with 8 bases between. The CDR3 runs to 14 residues. Germline-derived CDR1 and CDR2 are SGHNT and YYREEE (reference sequence). CDR3 residues: CASSQDSSGNTIYF. The CDR3, as DNA: TGTGCCAGCAGCCAGGACAGCTCTGGAAACACCATATATTTT.